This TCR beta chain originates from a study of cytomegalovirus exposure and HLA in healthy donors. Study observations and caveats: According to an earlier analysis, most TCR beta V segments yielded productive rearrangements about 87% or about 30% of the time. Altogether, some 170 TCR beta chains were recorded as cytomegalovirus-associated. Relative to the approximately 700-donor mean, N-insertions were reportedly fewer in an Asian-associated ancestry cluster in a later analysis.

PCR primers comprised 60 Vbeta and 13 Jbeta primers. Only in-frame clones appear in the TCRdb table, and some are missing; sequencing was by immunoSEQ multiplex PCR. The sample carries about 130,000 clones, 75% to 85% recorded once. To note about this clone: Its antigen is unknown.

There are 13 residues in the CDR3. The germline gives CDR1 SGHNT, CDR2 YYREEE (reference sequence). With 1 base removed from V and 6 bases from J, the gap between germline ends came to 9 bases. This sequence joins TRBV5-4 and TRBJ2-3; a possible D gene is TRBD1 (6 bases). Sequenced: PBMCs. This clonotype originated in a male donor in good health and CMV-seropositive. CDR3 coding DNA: TGTGCCAGCAGCTTGTCCAGGGGCGATACGCAGTATTTT. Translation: CASSLSRGDTQYF.